These 29 T cell receptor beta chains came from one sample sequenced in a study of blood T cell repertoires in COVID-19. Profiling relied on immunoSEQ multiplex PCR, and the TCRdb table lists in-frame clones only, not all of them. Counted here are 200,000 or so clones, more than 70% occurring once; the ten biggest clones make up approximately 8.2%. The material sequenced was PBMCs or T cells enriched from blood (not recorded which). These receptors came from a woman aged 18-29 years who had recovered from COVID-19.

Here the CDR3 DNA reads TGTGCCAGCAGGACAGGGTTAGGAAATCAGCCCCAGCATTTT. Amino acids: CASRTGLGNQPQHF. The genes are TRBV28 and TRBJ1-5; 7 nucleotides line up with TRBD1. The ends lost 6 bases at V and 4 bases at J; junction bases unmatched: 6. The CDR3 runs 14 residues. The germline V gene encodes CDR1 MDHEN and CDR2 SYDVKM.

This chain links TRBV2 with TRBJ2-2; no reliable D call. Germline V gives CDR1 SNHLY, CDR2 FYNNEI. This CDR3 is built from 13 residues. V was trimmed by 10 bases and J by 1 base, leaving 10 bases between them. The DNA for the CDR3 is TGTGCCAACTACCTAAAGAACACCGGGGAGCTGTTTTTT. Encoded protein: CANYLKNTGELFF.

The V gene is TRBV7-2, the J gene TRBJ1-2; weak D call: TRBD1 (5 bases). The CDR3 contains 14 residues. V gave up 0 bases and J gave up 4 bases, with 9 bases separating them. Germline V gene sequence: CDR1 SGHTA, CDR2 FQGNSA. The CDR3 DNA is TGTGCCAGCAGCTTAGCGGAGGGGTCCTATGGCTACACCTTC. Its protein is CASSLAEGSYGYTF.

This clone was seen once. This CDR3 reads CASSQDFGARPDTQYF. The CDR3 DNA follows: TGCGCCAGCAGCCAAGATTTTGGGGCCCGTCCAGATACGCAGTATTTT. The chain has TRBV4-1 and TRBJ2-3; the D gene is possibly TRBD1 (5 bases). The CDR3 is 16 amino acids. Trimming pared 0 bases from V and 4 bases from J, leaving 14 bases between. Per the germline V gene, CDR1 is MGHRA and CDR2 is YSYEKL.

V usage is TRBV21-1 and J usage is TRBJ2-3; the D call of TRBD2 is as the table states it, not checked on the DNA. TRBV21-1 is a pseudogene locus. This CDR3 has 20 amino acids. Here the CDR3 reads CASSKWTCTKTSPPTDTQYF. For the CDR3, the DNA is TGTGCCAGCAGCAAATGGACATGCACTAAGACTAGCCCCCCCACAGATACGCAGTATTTT.

The chain couples TRBV27 to TRBJ2-3; D is uncertain. Trimming cost V 8 bases and J 0 bases, with 12 bases left between them. The germline CDR1 and CDR2 sequences are MNHEY and SMNVEV (reference sequence). The length of the CDR3 is 14 residues. CDR3 in DNA: TGTGCCAGCGGCCACCCTGCTAGCACAGATACGCAGTATTTT. Its protein is CASGHPASTDTQYF.

V gene TRBV7-9 combines with J gene TRBJ1-2; D is unresolved. The CDR3 covers 13 residues. Germline V gene lookup returns CDR1 SEHNR and CDR2 FQNEAQ (reference sequence). Trimming stripped 5 bases from V and 4 bases from J, with 11 bases between. In nucleotides, the CDR3 is TGTGCCAGCAGCCCAATCTATGGCTATGGCTACACCTTC. Amino acids: CASSPIYGYGYTF.

The V and J genes are TRBV4-1 and TRBJ1-4; 9 positions match TRBD1. Germline V lookup: CDR1 MGHRA, CDR2 YSYEKL. V lost 6 bases to trimming and J lost 2 bases; unmatched junction nucleotides: 10. The CDR3 extends over 17 amino acids. The CDR3 nucleotides are TGCGCCAGCAGTGACAAAACCGGGACAGGGACTAATGAAAAACTGTTTTTT. This translates into CASSDKTGTGTNEKLFF.

The chain combines TRBV3-1 (or the pseudogene TRBV3-2) with TRBJ1-1; D uncertain. The V gene's germline CDR1 is LGHDT and CDR2 YNNKEL (reference sequence). V lost 3 bases, J lost 2 bases, and 10 bases lay in between. CDR3 length equals 14 residues. CDR3 nucleotide sequence: TGTGCCAGCAGCCAGAGGTTCGAAAACACTGAAGCTTTCTTT. Translation: CASSQRFENTEAFF.

V usage is TRBV6-6 and J usage is TRBJ1-1, with 12 bases fitting TRBD1. From germline, CDR1 is MNHNY and CDR2 SVGAGI (reference sequence). CDR3 length equals 15 residues. Trimming at V came to 4 bases and at J to 5 bases, leaving 5 bases not matched to a gene. CDR3 sequence: CASSFPGQGATEAFF. Here the CDR3 DNA reads TGTGCCAGCAGTTTTCCGGGACAGGGGGCTACTGAAGCTTTCTTT.

This clone was counted only a few times. This chain joins TRBV15 and TRBJ2-1; D is perhaps TRBD2 (5 bases). Trimming stripped 0 bases from V and 8 bases from J, with 14 bases between. Per germline, CDR1 LNHNV and CDR2 YYDKDF (reference sequence). There are 15 residues in the CDR3. CDR3 nucleotides: TGTGCCACCAGCAGAGAGGGGTCAGCGGTGGATGAGCAGTTCTTC. Its protein product is CATSREGSAVDEQFF.

The chain carries TRBV23-1 and TRBJ2-6; TRBD1 matches 10 bases. TRBV23-1 is noted as an ORF with a role that remains uncertain. J gave up 1 base and V 0 bases, and 6 bases lay outside the gene matches. The CDR3 loop spans 19 amino acids. Here the CDR3 reads CASSQSVDRGASGANVLTF. The CDR3 bases are TGCGCCAGCAGTCAATCGGTGGACAGGGGGGCGTCTGGGGCCAACGTCCTGACTTTC.

The chain carries TRBV25-1 and TRBJ1-6; 10 positions match TRBD1. The length of the CDR3 is 15 residues. CDR1 is MGHDK, CDR2 SYGVNS, per germline. The V segment lost 8 bases and the J segment 7 bases; nucleotides outside the gene matches: 8. CDR3 region: CASLFPGQGNSPLHF. The CDR3 region has the DNA TGTGCCAGCCTATTTCCGGGACAGGGGAATTCACCCCTCCACTTT.

This sequence joins TRBV2 and TRBJ2-5; D gene unclear. In germline, CDR1 is SNHLY, CDR2 FYNNEI. CDR3 length equals 13 residues. Trimming removed 1 base from V and 2 bases from J, with 5 bases in between. This CDR3 reads CASSEGRQETQYF. The CDR3 DNA is TGTGCCAGCAGTGAAGGTAGACAAGAGACCCAGTACTTC. The complete variable domain, with remaining parts taken from reference TRBV2 and TRBJ2-5, reads EPEVTQTPSHQVTQMGQEVILRCVPISNHLYFYWYRQILGQKVEFLVSFYNNEISEKSEIFDDQFSVERPDGSNFTLKIRSTKLEDSAMYFCASSEGRQETQYFGPGTRLLVL.

This clone was counted once. The rearrangement joins TRBV27 to TRBJ1-6, with D perhaps TRBD1 (6 bases). The CDR3 consists of 13 residues. V shed 3 bases and J shed 10 bases, with 10 bases lying between them. The germline CDR1 and CDR2 sequences are MNHEY and SMNVEV (reference sequence). Here the CDR3 reads CASSFRGKSPLHF. CDR3 bases: TGTGCCAGCAGTTTCAGGGGCAAGTCACCCCTCCACTTT.

The chain uses TRBV27 and TRBJ2-3; 9 bases align to TRBD1. V was clipped by 2 bases and J by 4 bases; unmatched bases: 13. Per the germline V gene, CDR1 is MNHEY and CDR2 is SMNVEV (reference sequence). The CDR3 is 18 residues long. As DNA, the CDR3 is TGTGCCAGCAGTTTAACCCCGCCATGGGACAGGGAGTCAGATACGCAGTATTTT. This translates into CASSLTPPWDRESDTQYF.

V usage is TRBV18 and J usage is TRBJ1-2; D perhaps matches TRBD1 (5 bases). CDR1 is KGHSH and CDR2 is LQKENI in the germline V gene. The CDR3 spans 16 residues. V was cut by 4 bases and J by 5 bases, with 20 bases left in between. The CDR3 DNA reads as TGTGCCAGCTCACAAGGGCCCGGGGGAGCCGTATATGGCTACACCTTC. Its translation: CASSQGPGGAVYGYTF.

The chain couples TRBV4-1 to TRBJ2-3; 9 bases are shared with TRBD2. The CDR3 has 16 amino acids. V lost 6 bases and J lost 5; bases outside the gene matches: 12. The germline CDR1 and CDR2 sequences are MGHRA and YSYEKL. CDR3 in amino acids: CASRQPGTSFKDTQYF. For the CDR3, the DNA is TGCGCCAGCAGGCAACCAGGGACTAGCTTTAAAGATACGCAGTATTTT.

The chain combines TRBV2 with TRBJ1-2, with a weak D call TRBD1 (6 bases). Germline CDR1 reads SNHLY; CDR2 reads FYNNEI. V was clipped by 6 bases and J by 6 bases, with 17 bases between them. The CDR3 loop spans 14 amino acids. CDR3 DNA sequence: TGTGCCAGCAGCGATGGACAGAGGCGGAATGGCTACACCTTC. It translates to CASSDGQRRNGYTF.

The chain joins TRBV9 to TRBJ1-1; D gene uncertain. CDR1 and CDR2 (germline): SGDLS, YYNGEE. The CDR3 runs to 13 residues. Deletions cut 4 bases from V and 5 bases from J, with 12 bases between. The CDR3 bases are TGTGCCAGCAGCCCCGGTGCCGGGACTGAAGCTTTCTTT. Translating it yields CASSPGAGTEAFF.

CDR3 DNA: TGTGCCAGCAGCTTAGATATGGAGGCAGGGAGGTTTTTTTATGGCTACACCTTC. The encoded protein is CASSLDMEAGRFFYGYTF. The chain links TRBV11-2 to TRBJ1-2, with D maybe TRBD1 (5 bases). V lost 0 bases to trimming and J lost 5 bases, with 22 bases between them. The CDR3 spans 18 residues. Germline V CDR1 and CDR2: SGHAT, FQNNGV.

The chain recombines TRBV7-9 with TRBJ1-5; 10 bases agree with TRBD1. The trim removed 6 bases at V and 4 bases at J, leaving 9 bases unmatched. This CDR3 has 16 residues. Germline loops: CDR1 SEHNR, CDR2 FQNEAQ (reference sequence). CDR3 bases: TGTGCCAGCAGTTTGACAGGGGGCGCAGGAAATCAGCCCCAGCATTTT. It encodes CASSLTGGAGNQPQHF.

V is TRBV18 and J is TRBJ2-7, with 7 positions matching TRBD1. V was pared by 2 bases and J by 5 bases, with 6 bases of the junction left unmatched. This CDR3 is built from 14 residues. Germline V gives CDR1 KGHSH, CDR2 LQKENI. The CDR3 protein is CASSPLTGIDEQYF. The CDR3, as DNA: TGTGCCAGCTCACCATTGACAGGGATCGACGAGCAGTACTTC. Based on the CDR3 plus reference TRBV18 and TRBJ2-7, the full variable domain is NAGVMQNPRHLVRRRGQEARLRCSPMKGHSHVYWYRQLPEEGLKFMVYLQKENIIDESGMPKERFSAEFPKEGPSILRIQQVVRGDSAAYFCASSPLTGIDEQYFGPGTRLTVT.

In DNA, the CDR3 is TGTGCCAGCAGCTTGGGACAGGTTATATCCGGGGAGCTGTTTTTT. It yields the protein CASSLGQVISGELFF. The chain recombines TRBV7-9 with TRBJ2-2; 8 bases fit TRBD1. Germline V gene lookup returns CDR1 SEHNR and CDR2 FQNEAQ (reference sequence). The CDR3 runs 15 residues. Germline trimming cut 3 bases from V and 6 bases from J; bases unmatched to any gene: 6. Full variable domain (rest looked up from reference TRBV7-9 and TRBJ2-2): DTGVSQNPRHKITKRGQNVTFRCDPISEHNRLYWYRQTLGQGPEFLTYFQNEAQLEKSRLLSDRFSAERPKGSFSTLEIQRTEQGDSAMYLCASSLGQVISGELFFGEGSRLTVL.

V usage is TRBV28 and J usage is TRBJ1-2, with 7 bases that match TRBD1. V gave up 5 bases and J gave up 4 bases; unmatched junction bases: 10. The CDR3 is made up of 15 amino acids. CDR1 is MDHEN, CDR2 SYDVKM, per germline. CDR3 sequence: CASSPSTRDSYGYTF. Here the CDR3 DNA reads TGTGCCAGCAGTCCCTCAACCCGGGACAGCTATGGCTACACCTTC.

The chain uses TRBV3-1 (or the pseudogene TRBV3-2) and TRBJ2-6; 7 bases fit TRBD1. V shed 2 bases, J shed 1 base, and the junction held 2 bases outside the gene matches. CDR1 and CDR2 (germline): LGHDT, YNNKEL (reference sequence). CDR3 length: 16 residues. For the CDR3, the DNA is TGTGCCAGCAGCCAACCCAGGGGGTCTGGGGCCAACGTCCTGACTTTC. This codes for CASSQPRGSGANVLTF.

This clone has just a few counts. J is TRBJ1-2 and V is TRBV3-1 (or the pseudogene TRBV3-2); D is unclear. CDR1 and CDR2 (germline): LGHDT, YNNKEL (reference sequence). The germline V and J ends were trimmed by 4 bases and 6 bases, with 12 bases remaining between them. This CDR3 comprises 13 residues. The CDR3 sequence: CASSLGSRDGYTF. The CDR3 region has the DNA TGTGCCAGCAGCCTAGGGAGTCGAGATGGCTACACCTTC.

The chain has TRBV27 and TRBJ2-3; no clear D. The V gene's germline CDR1 is MNHEY and CDR2 SMNVEV (reference sequence). The V end was cut by 5 bases, the J end by 1 base, with 16 bases between. CDR3 length equals 16 residues. The CDR3: CASSPNTPLGTDTQYF. The CDR3 DNA reads as TGTGCCAGCAGTCCCAACACCCCCCTAGGCACAGATACGCAGTATTTT.

The rearrangement links TRBV18 to TRBJ2-5, with a tentative D call TRBD1 (6 bases). Germline lookup yields CDR1 KGHSH and CDR2 LQKENI. V lost 3 bases and J lost 3, with 11 bases in between. The CDR3 runs to 14 residues. This CDR3 reads CASSPTGNKETQYF. For the CDR3, the DNA is TGTGCCAGCTCACCTACAGGGAACAAAGAGACCCAGTACTTC.